In its sample, the clone carrying this T cell receptor (beta chain) was seen a few times. This sample was taken from a study of blood T cell repertoires in COVID-19. Across the study: The analysed material was cDNA or gDNA that came from T cells, B-cell-depleted T cells, or PBMCs.

TCRdb keeps only in-frame clones here, not all; method: immunoSEQ multiplex PCR. The sample consists of over 300,000 clones, more than 75% of them appearing once. With 4 bases removed from V and 1 base from J, the gap between germline ends came to 14 bases. CDR3 length: 15 amino acids. Germline assignment: CDR1 SGHNT and CDR2 YYREEE (reference sequence). The sequence was collected from a woman between 25 and 40 years old with acute COVID-19. This chain uses TRBV5-4 with TRBJ1-1; tentative D call: TRBD1 (5 bases). Material for sequencing was PBMCs or T cells enriched from blood (not recorded which). The CDR3 reads CASSPGGVQNTEAFF. The CDR3 nucleotides are TGTGCCAGCAGCCCGGGGGGGGTACAGAACACTGAAGCTTTCTTT.